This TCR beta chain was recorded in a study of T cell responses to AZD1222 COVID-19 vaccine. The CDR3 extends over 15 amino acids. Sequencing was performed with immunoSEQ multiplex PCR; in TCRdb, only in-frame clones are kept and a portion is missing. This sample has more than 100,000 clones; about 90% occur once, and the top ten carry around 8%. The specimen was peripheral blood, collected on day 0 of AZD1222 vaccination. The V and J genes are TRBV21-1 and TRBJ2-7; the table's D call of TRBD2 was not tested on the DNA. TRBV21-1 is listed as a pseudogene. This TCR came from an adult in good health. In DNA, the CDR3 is TGTGCCAGCAGCACCGTGAGCGGGCCTCTCTACGAGCAGTACTTC. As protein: CASSTVSGPLYEQYF.